This T cell receptor beta chain was identified during a study of blood T cell repertoires in COVID-19. Study in general: Italy, Spain and the United States were the sources of the convalescent and acute COVID-19 samples. T cells, B-cell-depleted T cells, or PBMCs supplied cDNA or gDNA.

Germline V gives CDR1 MNHEY, CDR2 SMNVEV (reference sequence). Trimming shortened V by 5 bases and J by 6 bases, and 16 bases separated the two germline ends. The length of the CDR3 is 14 residues. In the study's own analysis: Reference gene primer amplification gave nucleated cell count estimates. The method was immunoSEQ multiplex PCR; TCRdb's version includes in-frame clones alone and lacks a portion of them. From that table come the V and J calls and clone size; the DNA was used to work out D and trimming. The table lists approximately 210,000 clones, about 88% of them singletons. The sequenced sample consisted of peripheral blood. The chain joins TRBV27 to TRBJ1-2; a weak D match, TRBD1 (6 bases). This receptor was identified in a middle-aged woman who had recovered from COVID-19. DNA of the CDR3: TGTGCCAGCAGTCCGTACACAGGGAAGAATGGCTACACCTTC. Protein sequence: CASSPYTGKNGYTF.